Listed here are 21 T cell receptor beta chains from one sample, sequenced in a study of CD8 T cells in ankylosing spondylitis. Via MiXCR, TCRdb re-called the 5' RACE reads, giving one row per CDR3 protein. The table lists 20,000 to 25,000 distinct CDR3 sequences, 13% of them singletons. Sequenced input: blood. All receptors derive from a male donor with ankylosing spondylitis or in good health (not recorded which).

Comments on this clonotype: Germline is not matched at one junction end, which may reflect a read error. The rearrangement joins TRBV20-1 to TRBJ1-1, with 9 bases identical to TRBD1. CDR3 length equals 14 residues. CDR1 is DFQATT, CDR2 SNEGSKA, per germline (reference sequence). The CDR3 spells CSARDRGRSTEAIF. CDR3 DNA sequence: TGCAGTGCTAGGGACAGGGGCCGGAGCACTGAAGCTATCTTT.

This clonotype was counted ten times or more. This chain uses TRBV5-6 with TRBJ2-1; D possibly corresponds to TRBD1 (5 bases). V shed 2 bases and J shed 0 bases, with 9 bases lying between them. CDR1 and CDR2 from the germline V gene are SGHDT and YYEEEE. The CDR3 extends over 15 amino acids. The chain's CDR3 is CASSFYRSSYNEQFF. The CDR3 DNA sequence: TGTGCCAGCAGCTTTTACAGGAGCTCCTACAATGAGCAGTTCTTC. The whole variable domain, filled in from reference TRBV5-6 and TRBJ2-1, reads DAGVTQSPTHLIKTRGQQVTLRCSPKSGHDTVSWYQQALGQGPQFIFQYYEEEERQRGNFPDRFSGHQFPNYSSELNVNALLLGDSALYLCASSFYRSSYNEQFFGPGTRLTVL.

At least ten counts were recorded for this clonotype. The V gene is TRBV2, the J gene TRBJ2-7; 8 bases align to TRBD1. Germline V gives CDR1 SNHLY, CDR2 FYNNEI. V shed 4 bases, J shed 1 base, and the junction held 6 bases outside the gene matches. The CDR3 has 15 residues. CDR3 sequence: CASSVHRTGSYEQYF. The CDR3 nucleotides read TGTGCCAGCAGTGTTCATAGGACAGGGTCCTACGAGCAGTACTTC.

V and J are TRBV6-4 and TRBJ2-1; a possible D gene is TRBD2 (6 bases). This CDR3 is built from 13 residues. V was cut by 6 bases and J by 7 bases, with 13 bases left in between. CDR1 and CDR2 from the germline V gene are MRHNA and SNTAGT. The CDR3 nucleotides read TGTGCCAGCAGCCGGGACTGGGCTAATGAGCAGTTCTTC. Amino acids: CASSRDWANEQFF.

This clonotype was observed a few times. Mismatch with germline at one junction end may stem from a read error. This chain links TRBV12-3 or TRBV12-4 with TRBJ1-1, with TRBD1 matching over 8 bases. This CDR3 region has 16 residues. CDR3 sequence (DNA): TGTGCCAGCAGTTCTGGACAGGGATTCTTGAAGACTGAAGCTTTCTTT. Protein: CASSSGQGFLKTEAFF.

V usage is TRBV29-1 and J usage is TRBJ1-2, with D maybe TRBD1 (5 bases). CDR3 length: 14 residues. With 0 bases removed from V and 7 bases from J, the gap between germline ends came to 15 bases. The V gene's germline CDR1 is SQVTM and CDR2 ANQGSEA. CDR3 residues: CSVEDRGEQSGYTF. In DNA, the CDR3 is TGCAGCGTTGAAGATAGGGGAGAACAGAGTGGCTACACCTTC.

This chain links TRBV6-6 with TRBJ1-2, with D tentatively TRBD1 (5 bases). Between the trimmed V and J ends, which lost 2 bases and 1 base, there was a span of 11 bases. CDR3 length equals 15 residues. Germline CDR1 MNHNY, CDR2 SVGAGI (reference sequence). CDR3 loop: CASSYGQGLNYGYTF. Here the CDR3 DNA reads TGTGCCAGCAGTTACGGGCAGGGCCTTAACTATGGCTACACCTTC.

This clonotype was counted ten times or more. The chain is built from TRBV4-1 and TRBJ2-3; D not resolved. Germline V CDR1 and CDR2: MGHRA, YSYEKL. This CDR3 is built from 14 residues. Trimming shortened V by 0 bases and J by 14 bases, and 18 bases separated the two germline ends. Written as DNA, the CDR3 is TGCGCCAGCAGCCAAGATAGGCAGTACGCCCTTCCGTATTTT. It specifies CASSQDRQYALPYF.

This clonotype was recorded a few times. The V call is TRBV3-1, the J call TRBJ2-5; D gene unclear. The CDR3 runs to 11 residues. The V gene lost 2 bases and the J gene lost 5 bases, with 3 bases spanning the gap. Per the germline V gene, CDR1 is LGHDT and CDR2 is YNNKEL (reference sequence). CDR3 sequence reads: CASSQRETQYF. CDR3 in DNA: TGTGCCAGCAGCCAACGGGAGACCCAGTACTTC.

The V gene is TRBV10-3, the J gene TRBJ2-2, with TRBD1 matching 8 bases. Trimming took 4 bases from V and 3 from J; bases not matched to a gene: 7. Germline loops: CDR1 ENHRY, CDR2 SYGVKD. This CDR3 is built from 16 residues. CDR3 in DNA: TGTGCCATCAGTGGACCGACAGGGGTGGACACCGGGGAGCTGTTTTTT. Translation gives CAISGPTGVDTGELFF.

The chain is built from TRBV7-6 and TRBJ2-2, with 14 nucleotides matching TRBD2. Germline V gene sequence: CDR1 SGHVS, CDR2 FNYEAQ. This CDR3 comprises 18 residues. After removal of 2 bases from V and 1 base from J, the junction contained 3 bases not matched to a gene. The CDR3 DNA follows: TGTGCCAGCAGCTTAATGACTAGCGGGAGGGTGAACACCGGGGAGCTGTTTTTT. Protein product: CASSLMTSGRVNTGELFF.

This sequence joins TRBV28 and TRBJ2-1, with 12 bases lining up with TRBD2. The CDR3 runs 15 residues. V shed 6 bases and J 10 bases; nucleotides not matched to a gene: 10. Germline V gene data show CDR1 as MDHEN and CDR2 as SYDVKM. The CDR3 nucleotides read TGTGCCAGCAGCCTCGGACTAGCGGGAATAAAAGAGCAGTTCTTC. Its protein product is CASSLGLAGIKEQFF.

This clonotype was recorded a few times. The genes are TRBV18 and TRBJ2-1, with D possibly being TRBD1 (6 bases). Germline CDR1 reads KGHSH; CDR2 reads LQKENI. The CDR3 covers 14 residues. The V gene lost 3 bases and the J gene lost 5 bases, with 11 bases spanning the gap. CDR3 loop: CASSPIQGNNEQFF. The CDR3 DNA sequence: TGTGCCAGCTCACCCATACAGGGAAACAATGAGCAGTTCTTC. Combining the CDR3 with reference TRBV18 and TRBJ2-1 gives the whole variable domain NAGVMQNPRHLVRRRGQEARLRCSPMKGHSHVYWYRQLPEEGLKFMVYLQKENIIDESGMPKERFSAEFPKEGPSILRIQQVVRGDSAAYFCASSPIQGNNEQFFGPGTRLTVL.

This clonotype has only a few counts. The V and J genes are TRBV14 and TRBJ2-5; D possibly corresponds to TRBD1 (6 bases). V was clipped by 6 bases and J by 5 bases, with 19 bases between them. In germline, CDR1 is SGHDN, CDR2 FVKESK. CDR3 length equals 15 residues. CDR3 DNA sequence: TGTGCCAGCAGTCTTGCAGGGGCCCGCGGGGAGACCCAGTACTTC. It codes for CASSLAGARGETQYF.

This clonotype has only a few counts. The V and J genes are TRBV5-1 and TRBJ2-7; D unclear. V lost 0 bases and J 3 bases, leaving 10 bases between the germline ends. CDR1 and CDR2 from the germline V gene are SGHRS and YFSETQ. The CDR3 is 14 residues long. CDR3 region: CASSLVSASYEQYF. The CDR3 coding sequence is TGCGCCAGCAGCTTGGTATCAGCGAGCTACGAGCAGTACTTC.

The J gene is TRBJ1-4, the V gene TRBV3-1; D is unclear. The CDR3 runs to 15 residues. V was clipped by 1 base and J by 7 bases, with 13 bases between them. Looked up from germline, CDR1 is LGHDT and CDR2 is YNNKEL (reference sequence). CDR3 amino acids: CASSQVDRVGEKLFF. The CDR3, as DNA: TGTGCCAGCAGCCAAGTCGACCGTGTTGGTGAAAAACTGTTTTTT.

This clonotype appeared a few times. The V gene is TRBV28, the J gene TRBJ1-1; 7 nucleotides line up with TRBD1. The CDR3 extends over 14 amino acids. Germline trimming cut 7 bases from V and 5 bases from J; bases unmatched to any gene: 10. Germline V lookup: CDR1 MDHEN, CDR2 SYDVKM. This CDR3 reads CASTVQGWKTEAFF. CDR3 in DNA: TGTGCCAGCACCGTACAGGGGTGGAAAACTGAAGCTTTCTTT.

The V call is TRBV29-1, the J call TRBJ1-1, with D perhaps TRBD1 (5 bases). Per germline, CDR1 SQVTM and CDR2 ANQGSEA. Between the trimmed V and J ends, which lost 7 bases and 1 base, there was a span of 7 bases. There are 11 residues in the CDR3. Written as DNA, the CDR3 is TGCAGCGGACAGTGGAACACTGAAGCTTTCTTT. Translated: CSGQWNTEAFF.

This clonotype was detected a few times. The CDR3 DNA reads as TGTGCCAGCAGCCCAGGGTGGACTGAAGCTTTCTTT. As protein: CASSPGWTEAFF. This chain uses TRBV6-2 or TRBV6-3 with TRBJ1-1, with TRBD1 as a possible D gene (5 bases). Germline V gene lookup returns CDR1 MNHEY and CDR2 SVGEGT. This CDR3 comprises 12 residues. The V gene lost 6 bases and the J gene lost 5 bases, with 10 bases spanning the gap.

The genes are TRBV30 and TRBJ2-7, with D hard to call. CDR3 length equals 11 residues. CDR1 GTSNPN and CDR2 SVGIG come from the germline V gene (reference sequence). V was pared by 5 bases and J by 4 bases, with 9 bases between. The CDR3, as DNA: TGTGCCTGGTCCAGAGGTTACGAGCAGTACTTC. Translated: CAWSRGYEQYF. Together with reference TRBV30 and TRBJ2-7, the CDR3 gives the full variable domain: SQTIHQWPATLVQPVGSPLSLECTVEGTSNPNLYWYRQAAGRGLQLLFYSVGIGQISSEVPQNLSASRPQDRQFILSSKKLLLSDSGFYLCAWSRGYEQYFGPGTRLTVT.

As DNA, the CDR3 is TGCAGTGCTAGTGCCCGACTTAGAGGCGGGCTCGAGCAGTACTTC. Translation gives CSASARLRGGLEQYF. The chain carries TRBV20-1 and TRBJ2-7; a possible D gene is TRBD2 (5 bases). V shed 3 bases and J shed 6 bases, with 21 bases lying between them. The CDR3 spans 15 residues. Germline V lookup: CDR1 DFQATT, CDR2 SNEGSKA (reference sequence).